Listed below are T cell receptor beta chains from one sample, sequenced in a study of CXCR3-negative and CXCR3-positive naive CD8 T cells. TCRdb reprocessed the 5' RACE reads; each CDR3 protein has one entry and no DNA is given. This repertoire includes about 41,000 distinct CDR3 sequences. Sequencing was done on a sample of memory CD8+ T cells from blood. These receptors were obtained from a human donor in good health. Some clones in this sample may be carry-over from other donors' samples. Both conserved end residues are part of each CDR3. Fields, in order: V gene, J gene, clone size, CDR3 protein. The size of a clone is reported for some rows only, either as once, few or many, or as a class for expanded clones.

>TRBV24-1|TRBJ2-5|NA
CATSDRRSGSDQETQYF
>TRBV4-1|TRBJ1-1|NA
CASSLSRDLNTEAFF
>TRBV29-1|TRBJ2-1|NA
CSVEDVHDREINEQFF
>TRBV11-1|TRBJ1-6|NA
CASSRTGNNSPLHF
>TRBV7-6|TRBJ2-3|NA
CASSLVGVTDTQYF
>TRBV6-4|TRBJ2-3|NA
CASSDSRGGTDTQYF
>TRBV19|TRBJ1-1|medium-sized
CASSLANTEAFF
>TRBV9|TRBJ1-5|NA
CASSPSWGANQPQHF
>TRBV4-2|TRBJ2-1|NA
CASSQEGGGPNNEQFF
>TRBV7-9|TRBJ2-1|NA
CASSSSSGGPRNEQFF
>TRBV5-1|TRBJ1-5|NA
CASSSGLSDQPQHF
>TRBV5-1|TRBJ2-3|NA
CASSLGGYHSTDTQYF
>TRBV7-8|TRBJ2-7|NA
CASSLYAGGTVEQYF
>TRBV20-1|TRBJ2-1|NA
CSASVPFSGDYNEQFF
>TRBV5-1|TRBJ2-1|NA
CASSSWSTHNEQFF
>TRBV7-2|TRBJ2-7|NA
CASSILAGDYEQYF
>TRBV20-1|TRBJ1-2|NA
CSAEFANYGYTF
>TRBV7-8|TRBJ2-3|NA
CASGRGKGTDTQYF
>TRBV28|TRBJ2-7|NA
CASSGTGGFSYEQYF
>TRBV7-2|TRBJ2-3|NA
CASSPLTGTGVDTQYF
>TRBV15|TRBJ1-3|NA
CATSQDRGPTNTIYF
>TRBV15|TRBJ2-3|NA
CATSRDRGAGALLPDTQYF
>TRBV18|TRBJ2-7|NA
CASSKGDSFYEQYF
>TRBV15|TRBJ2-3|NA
CATSRDSGGLLDGDTQYF
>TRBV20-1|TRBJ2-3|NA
CSASQQGPRLSTDTQYF
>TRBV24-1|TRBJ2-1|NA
CATSDPTSGAYNEQFF
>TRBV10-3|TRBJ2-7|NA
CAISPDRADEQYF
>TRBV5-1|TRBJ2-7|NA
CASRLEGTDSYEQYF
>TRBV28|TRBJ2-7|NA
CASSSWTGTPEQYF
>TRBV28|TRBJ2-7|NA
CASRTPGLADHEQYF
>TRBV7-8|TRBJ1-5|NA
CASSNFGPQHF
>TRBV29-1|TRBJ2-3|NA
CSVSLAGGTDTQYF
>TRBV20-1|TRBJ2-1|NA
CSASQQDYNEQFF
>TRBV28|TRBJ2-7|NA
CASFAGTSLYEQYF
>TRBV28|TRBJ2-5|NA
CASSPGTSGSETQYF
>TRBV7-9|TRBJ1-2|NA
CASSLVGHDGYTF
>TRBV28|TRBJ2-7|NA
CASDSGPFSGITLYEQYF
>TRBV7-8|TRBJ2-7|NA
CASSLVRVHEQYF
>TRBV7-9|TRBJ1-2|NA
CASSPSAESGYTF
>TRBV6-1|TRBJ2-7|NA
CASRQQETGSYEQYF
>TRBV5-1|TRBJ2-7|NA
CASSLDADSSYEQYF
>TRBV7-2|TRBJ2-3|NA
CASSALTSTDTQYF
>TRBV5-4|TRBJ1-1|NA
CASSLGTGGNTEAFF
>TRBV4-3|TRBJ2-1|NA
CASSQGTSGFYNEQFF
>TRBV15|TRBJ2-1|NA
CATSRARLGAASSYNEQFF
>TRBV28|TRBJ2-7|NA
CASTTGGQGYEQYF
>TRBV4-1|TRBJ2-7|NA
CASSQDWDASYEQYF
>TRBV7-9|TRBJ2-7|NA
CASSLGPGVYEQYF
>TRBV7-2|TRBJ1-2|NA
CASSSAPGQVVYGYTF
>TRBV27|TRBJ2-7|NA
CASSRGGTVHYEQYF
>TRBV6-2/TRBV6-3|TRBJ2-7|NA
CASSHLGGSYEQYF